These 8 T cell receptor beta chains were all obtained from the same sample, sequenced in a study of control samples from healthy donors and cancer patients. Profiled with immunoSEQ multiplex PCR; TCRdb holds only in-frame clones, not every one. The data show about 130,000 clones, about 95% seen once. Sequences were obtained from blood. Receptors originate from a man younger than 40 in good health.

This rearrangement joins TRBV9 to TRBJ1-2; D perhaps matches TRBD1 (6 bases). The CDR3 extends over 14 amino acids. The V gene lost 3 bases and the J gene lost 4 bases, with 13 bases spanning the gap. Germline V gene data show CDR1 as SGDLS and CDR2 as YYNGEE. CDR3 sequence: CASSGSEGGYGYTF. The DNA for the CDR3 is TGTGCCAGCAGCGGTTCGGAGGGGGGCTATGGCTACACCTTC.

The rearrangement links TRBV27 to TRBJ1-2, with 10 bases matching TRBD1. CDR1 is MNHEY, CDR2 SMNVEV, per germline (reference sequence). J gave up 5 bases and V 7 bases, and 16 bases lay outside the gene matches. This CDR3 region has 17 residues. In DNA, the CDR3 is TGTGCCAGCACCAACCTCCCGGGACAGGGGTCGGGGTATGGCTACACCTTC. Protein product: CASTNLPGQGSGYGYTF.

This chain uses TRBV15 with TRBJ2-7; D not certain. V was pared by 1 base and J by 5 bases, with 15 bases between. Per the germline V gene, CDR1 is LNHNV and CDR2 is YYDKDF (reference sequence). This CDR3 has 15 residues. The CDR3 DNA follows: TGTGCCACCAGCAGAGGAGGACGTTCTGGGCACGAGCAGTACTTC. This sequence encodes CATSRGGRSGHEQYF.

V and J are TRBV12-2 and TRBJ1-6; TRBD1 is the table's D call, not checked against the DNA. TRBV12-2 is noted as a pseudogene. This CDR3 is built from 18 residues. CDR3 region: CASRSHPWTGGNNSPLHF. The CDR3 DNA reads as TGTGCAAGTCGCTCGCACCCCTGGACAGGGGGGAATAATTCACCCCTCCACTTT.

The chain couples TRBV4-1 to TRBJ2-1, with D possibly matching TRBD2 (5 bases). This CDR3 comprises 17 residues. CDR1 and CDR2 from the germline V gene are MGHRA and YSYEKL. V dropped 0 bases and J dropped 1 base, with 13 bases sitting between them. The CDR3 DNA reads as TGCGCCAGCAGCCAAGATGTTGAGGGCCTTTCCTACAATGAGCAGTTCTTC. This codes for CASSQDVEGLSYNEQFF.

J is TRBJ2-7 and V is TRBV28; 7 bases are shared with TRBD1. The CDR3 is 13 residues long. Germline V gene sequence: CDR1 MDHEN, CDR2 SYDVKM. V was clipped by 2 bases and J by 6 bases; unmatched bases: 4. CDR3 in amino acids: CASSLRGGAEQYF. For the CDR3, the DNA is TGTGCCAGCAGTTTAAGAGGGGGCGCCGAGCAGTACTTC.

The chain combines TRBV29-1 with TRBJ2-2; no clear D. Germline assignment: CDR1 SQVTM and CDR2 ANQGSEA. The CDR3 totals 11 residues. With 4 bases removed from V and 4 bases from J, the gap between germline ends came to 4 bases. The DNA of the CDR3 is TGCAGCGTTGGCCTCACCGGGGAGCTGTTTTTT. It specifies CSVGLTGELFF.

This rearrangement joins TRBV20-1 to TRBJ1-2; 9 positions match TRBD1. This CDR3 comprises 15 residues. After removal of 3 bases from V and 3 bases from J, the junction contained 8 bases not matched to a gene. Germline V lookup: CDR1 DFQATT, CDR2 SNEGSKA (reference sequence). CDR3 protein: CSASPTGGLDYGYTF. The DNA of the CDR3 is TGCAGTGCTAGTCCCACAGGGGGCTTGGACTATGGCTACACCTTC.